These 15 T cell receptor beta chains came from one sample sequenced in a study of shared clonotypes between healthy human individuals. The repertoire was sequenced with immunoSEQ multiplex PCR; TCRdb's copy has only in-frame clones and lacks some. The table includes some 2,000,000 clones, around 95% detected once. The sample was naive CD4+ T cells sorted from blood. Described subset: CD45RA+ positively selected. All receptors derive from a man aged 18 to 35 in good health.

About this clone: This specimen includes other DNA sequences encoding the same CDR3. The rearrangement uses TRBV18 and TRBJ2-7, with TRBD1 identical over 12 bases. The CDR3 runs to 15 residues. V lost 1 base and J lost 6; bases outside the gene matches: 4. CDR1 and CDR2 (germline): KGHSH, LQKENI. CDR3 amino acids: CASSPRDRGRREQYF. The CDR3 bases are TGTGCCAGCTCACCACGGGACAGGGGGCGCCGCGAGCAGTACTTC.

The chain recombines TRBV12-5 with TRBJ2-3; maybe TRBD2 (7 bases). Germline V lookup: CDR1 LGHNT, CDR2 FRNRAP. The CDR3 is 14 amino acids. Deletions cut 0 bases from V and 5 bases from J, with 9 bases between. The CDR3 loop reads CASGLVGGGDTQYF. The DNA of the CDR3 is TGTGCTAGTGGTTTGGTAGGGGGGGGAGATACGCAGTATTTT.

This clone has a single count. CDR3 in amino acids: CASSQDISRTTDTQYF. CDR3 DNA: TGCGCCAGCAGCCAAGATATTAGCCGCACCACAGATACGCAGTATTTT. The chain uses TRBV4-3 and TRBJ2-3; D is uncertain. The CDR3 runs to 16 residues. Between the trimmed V and J ends, which lost 0 bases and 2 bases, there was a span of 12 bases. The V gene's germline CDR1 is LGHNA and CDR2 YSLEER.

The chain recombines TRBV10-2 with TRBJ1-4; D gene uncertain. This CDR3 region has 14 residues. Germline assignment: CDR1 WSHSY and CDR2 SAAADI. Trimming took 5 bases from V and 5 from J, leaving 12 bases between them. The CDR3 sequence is CASSRPAANEKLFF. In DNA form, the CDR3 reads TGCGCCAGCAGTCGACCAGCTGCGAATGAAAAACTGTTTTTT.

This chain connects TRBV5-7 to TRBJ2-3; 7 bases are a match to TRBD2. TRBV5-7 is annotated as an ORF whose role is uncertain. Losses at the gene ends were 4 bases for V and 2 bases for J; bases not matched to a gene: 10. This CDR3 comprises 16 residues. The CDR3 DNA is TGTGCCAGCAGCCCAGGATCTAGCGGTAACACAGATACGCAGTATTTT. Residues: CASSPGSSGNTDTQYF.

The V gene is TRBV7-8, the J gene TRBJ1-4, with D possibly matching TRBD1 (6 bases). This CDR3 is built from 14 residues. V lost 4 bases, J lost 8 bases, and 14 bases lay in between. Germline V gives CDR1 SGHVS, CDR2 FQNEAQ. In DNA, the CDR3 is TGTGCCAGCAGCTACCGACAGGTTGGGGAAAAACTGTTTTTT. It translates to CASSYRQVGEKLFF.

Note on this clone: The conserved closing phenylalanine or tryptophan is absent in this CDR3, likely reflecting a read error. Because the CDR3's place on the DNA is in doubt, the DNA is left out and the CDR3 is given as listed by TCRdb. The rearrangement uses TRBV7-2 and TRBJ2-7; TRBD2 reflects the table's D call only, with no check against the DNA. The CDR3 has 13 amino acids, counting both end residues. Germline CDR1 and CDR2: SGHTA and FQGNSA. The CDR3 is CASSLSPGLAGDL.

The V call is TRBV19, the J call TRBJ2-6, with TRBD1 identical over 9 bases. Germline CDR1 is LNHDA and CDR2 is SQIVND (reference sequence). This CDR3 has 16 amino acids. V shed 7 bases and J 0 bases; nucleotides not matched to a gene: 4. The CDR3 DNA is TGTGCCAGTACCGGGACAGGGTACTCTGGGGCCAACGTCCTGACTTTC. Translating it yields CASTGTGYSGANVLTF.

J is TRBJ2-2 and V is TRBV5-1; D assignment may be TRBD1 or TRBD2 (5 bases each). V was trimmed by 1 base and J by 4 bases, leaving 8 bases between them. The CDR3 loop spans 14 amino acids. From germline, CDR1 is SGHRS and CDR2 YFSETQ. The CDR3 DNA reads TGCGCCAGCAGCTTGAAGAGGGGCACCGGGGAGCTGTTTTTT. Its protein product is CASSLKRGTGELFF.

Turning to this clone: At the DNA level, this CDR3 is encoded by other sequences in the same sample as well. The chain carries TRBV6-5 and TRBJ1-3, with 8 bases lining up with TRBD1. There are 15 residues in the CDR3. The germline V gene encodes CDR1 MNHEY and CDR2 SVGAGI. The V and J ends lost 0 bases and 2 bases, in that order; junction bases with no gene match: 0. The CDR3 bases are TGTGCCAGCAGTTACTCGACAGGGGCTGGAAACACCATATATTTT. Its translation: CASSYSTGAGNTIYF.

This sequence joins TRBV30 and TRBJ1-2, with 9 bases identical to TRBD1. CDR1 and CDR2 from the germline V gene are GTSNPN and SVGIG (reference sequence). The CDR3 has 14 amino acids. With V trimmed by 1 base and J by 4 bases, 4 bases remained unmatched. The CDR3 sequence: CAWSEQGASYGYTF. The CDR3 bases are TGTGCCTGGAGTGAACAGGGGGCCAGCTATGGCTACACCTTC. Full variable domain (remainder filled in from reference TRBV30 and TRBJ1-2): SQTIHQWPATLVQPVGSPLSLECTVEGTSNPNLYWYRQAAGRGLQLLFYSVGIGQISSEVPQNLSASRPQDRQFILSSKKLLLSDSGFYLCAWSEQGASYGYTFGSGTRLTVV.

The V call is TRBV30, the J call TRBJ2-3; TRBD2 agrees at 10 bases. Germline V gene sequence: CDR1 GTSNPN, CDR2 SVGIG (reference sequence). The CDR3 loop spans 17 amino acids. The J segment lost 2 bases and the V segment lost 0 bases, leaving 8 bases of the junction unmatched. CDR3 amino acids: CAWSVRRTSGITDTQYF. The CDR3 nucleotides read TGTGCCTGGAGTGTACGCCGAACTAGCGGGATCACAGATACGCAGTATTTT.

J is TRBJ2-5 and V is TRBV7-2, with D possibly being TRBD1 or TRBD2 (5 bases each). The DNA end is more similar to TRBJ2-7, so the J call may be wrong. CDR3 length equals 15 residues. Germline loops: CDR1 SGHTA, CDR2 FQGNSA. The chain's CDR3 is CASAYWGRGTYEQYF. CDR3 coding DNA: TGTGCCAGCGCATATTGGGGACGAGGGACCTACGAGCAGTACTTC.

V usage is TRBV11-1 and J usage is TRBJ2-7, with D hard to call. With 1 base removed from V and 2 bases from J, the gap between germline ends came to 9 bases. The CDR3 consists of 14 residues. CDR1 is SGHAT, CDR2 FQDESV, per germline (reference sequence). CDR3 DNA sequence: TGTGCCAGCAGCTTAGGCCCGGTGACCTACGAGCAGTACTTC. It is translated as CASSLGPVTYEQYF.

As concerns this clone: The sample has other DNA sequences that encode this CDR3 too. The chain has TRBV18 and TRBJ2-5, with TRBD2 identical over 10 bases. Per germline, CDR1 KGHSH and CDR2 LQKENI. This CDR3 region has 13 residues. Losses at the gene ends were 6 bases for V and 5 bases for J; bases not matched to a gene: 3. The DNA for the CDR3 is TGTGCCAGCTCTTCTAGCGGGGGTGAGACCCAGTACTTC. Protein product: CASSSSGGETQYF.